The 27 T cell receptor beta chains in this list originate from one sample, sequenced in a study of T cells in localized non-small cell lung cancer. Assay used: immunoSEQ multiplex PCR; TCRdb lists only in-frame clones, some missing. The sample holds 30,000 to 40,000 clones, approximately 78% seen once. The sample here was peripheral blood, taken before any cancer treatment. All receptors derive from a male donor aged 60 or older with stage II squamous cell lung carcinoma.

This clone has only a few counts. The rearrangement joins TRBV7-8 to TRBJ2-7; D gene unclear. The CDR3 has 15 amino acids. The ends were cut back, 1 base at V and 3 bases at J, with 13 bases in the middle. Looked up from germline, CDR1 is SGHVS and CDR2 is FQNEAQ. The CDR3 bases are TGTGCCAGCAGCTTAGAGGCCAGACCTTACTACGAGCAGTACTTC. This encodes CASSLEARPYYEQYF. Using reference TRBV7-8 and TRBJ2-7 for the parts outside the CDR3, the full variable domain is GAGVSQSPRYKVAKRGQDVALRCDPISGHVSLFWYQQALGQGPEFLTYFQNEAQLDKSGLPSDRFFAERPEGSVSTLKIQRTQQEDSAVYLCASSLEARPYYEQYFGPGTRLTVT.

The chain carries TRBV10-1 and TRBJ2-5; tentatively, D is TRBD1 (6 bases). V was clipped by 6 bases and J by 5 bases, with 16 bases between them. Germline V lookup: CDR1 WNHNN, CDR2 SYGVQD (reference sequence). CDR3 length: 14 amino acids. CDR3 DNA sequence: TGCGCCAGCAGGAGACAGGCCCAAGGGGAGACCCAGTACTTC. It codes for CASRRQAQGETQYF.

This clone has only a few counts. The chain has TRBV7-8 and TRBJ2-5; D might be TRBD2 (6 bases). With 5 bases removed from V and 1 base from J, the gap between germline ends came to 8 bases. The germline gives CDR1 SGHVS, CDR2 FQNEAQ. The CDR3 has 13 residues. The DNA of the CDR3 is TGTGCCAGCAGCAGGGGACTCCAAGAGACCCAGTACTTC. It yields the protein CASSRGLQETQYF. Combining the CDR3 with reference TRBV7-8 and TRBJ2-5 gives the whole variable domain GAGVSQSPRYKVAKRGQDVALRCDPISGHVSLFWYQQALGQGPEFLTYFQNEAQLDKSGLPSDRFFAERPEGSVSTLKIQRTQQEDSAVYLCASSRGLQETQYFGPGTRLLVL.

The V and J genes are TRBV4-2 and TRBJ2-3; 10 nucleotides agree with TRBD2. V shed 1 base, J shed 3 bases, and the junction held 4 bases outside the gene matches. This CDR3 region has 16 residues. The germline V gene encodes CDR1 LGHNA and CDR2 YNFKEQ. The CDR3 coding sequence is TGTGCCAGCAGCCAAGGGGAGCGGGAGGGTACAGATACGCAGTATTTT. Protein sequence: CASSQGEREGTDTQYF.

The genes are TRBV6-4 and TRBJ1-1; TRBD1 agrees at 11 bases. V gave up 4 bases and J gave up 5 bases; unmatched junction bases: 6. The CDR3 extends over 15 amino acids. Germline loops: CDR1 MRHNA, CDR2 SNTAGT. Written as DNA, the CDR3 is TGTGCCAGCAGTGCGGACAGGGGGCGACGGACTGAAGCTTTCTTT. It yields the protein CASSADRGRRTEAFF.

The chain carries TRBV5-6 and TRBJ2-2; D remains ambiguous. The CDR3 has 14 residues. Germline loops: CDR1 SGHDT, CDR2 YYEEEE. V lost 0 bases and J 4 bases, leaving 7 bases between the germline ends. The CDR3 nucleotides are TGTGCCAGCAGCTTGGAGCAGCTCACCGGGGAGCTGTTTTTT. This codes for CASSLEQLTGELFF.

This sequence joins TRBV19 and TRBJ1-3, with TRBD1 matching 7 bases. This CDR3 has 17 residues. CDR1 and CDR2 from the germline V gene are LNHDA and SQIVND (reference sequence). With 5 bases clipped from V and 0 bases from J, the junction kept 10 bases outside the gene matches. Here the CDR3 DNA reads TGTGCCAGTAGTCCCTGGACAGGCCAGAGCTCTGGAAACACCATATATTTT. Amino acids: CASSPWTGQSSGNTIYF.

This sequence joins TRBV11-2 and TRBJ1-1; perhaps TRBD1 as D (6 bases). With 3 bases removed from V and 6 bases from J, the gap between germline ends came to 20 bases. The CDR3 has 16 amino acids. Germline V gene lookup returns CDR1 SGHAT and CDR2 FQNNGV. The CDR3, as DNA: TGTGCCAGCAGCTTCAAACGAGGGGGGTCGAATGCTGAAGCTTTCTTT. It codes for CASSFKRGGSNAEAFF.

To note about this clone: An end of the junction differs from the germline gene, which may be a read error. This chain uses TRBV7-7 with TRBJ2-5, with 9 nucleotides matching TRBD1. There are 15 residues in the CDR3. CDR1 is SSHAT, CDR2 FNYEAQ, per germline (reference sequence). DNA of the CDR3: TGTGCTAGCAGCCTCTCAACAGGGGGCGGTGAGACCCAGTACTTC. Translation gives CASSLSTGGGETQYF.

V gene TRBV5-4 combines with J gene TRBJ1-2; 9 bases map to TRBD1. Trimming cost V 4 bases and J 8 bases; bases outside gene matches: 3. In germline, CDR1 is SGHNT, CDR2 YYREEE (reference sequence). This CDR3 is built from 12 residues. CDR3 region: CASSLGTGGYTF. Here the CDR3 DNA reads TGTGCCAGCAGCCTTGGGACAGGGGGCTACACCTTC.

The CDR3 sequence is CASSQDIDTEAFF. CDR3 coding DNA: TGTGCCAGCAGTCAGGACATAGACACTGAAGCTTTCTTT. The genes are TRBV6-4 and TRBJ1-1; D may be TRBD1 (5 bases). Trimming pared 5 bases from V and 3 bases from J, leaving 10 bases between. From germline, CDR1 is MRHNA and CDR2 SNTAGT. The CDR3 loop spans 13 amino acids.

The chain couples TRBV6-5 to TRBJ1-2; D possibly corresponds to TRBD1 (6 bases). CDR3 length: 13 residues. Trimming shortened V by 6 bases and J by 6 bases, and 14 bases separated the two germline ends. CDR1 MNHEY and CDR2 SVGAGI come from the germline V gene. In DNA, the CDR3 is TGTGCCAGCAGCTTGAGGGGGTCCCATGGCTACACCTTC. Protein: CASSLRGSHGYTF.

CDR3 bases: TGTGCCAGCAGCGGGGGTATAGCGGCACGCCTCACAGATACGCAGTATTTT. Its translation is CASSGGIAARLTDTQYF. The chain links TRBV11-2 to TRBJ2-3, with D maybe TRBD2 (6 bases). Germline CDR1 SGHAT, CDR2 FQNNGV. Trimming cost V 5 bases and J 2 bases, with 20 bases left between them. The CDR3 runs to 17 residues.

The rearrangement uses TRBV6-5 and TRBJ1-4; possibly TRBD1 for D (6 bases). V was trimmed by 6 bases and J by 11 bases, leaving 22 bases between them. The germline gives CDR1 MNHEY, CDR2 SVGAGI. The CDR3 covers 15 residues. CDR3 nucleotides: TGTGCCAGCAGAGGCGTCGCTACTAGGGGGGAGAAACTGTTTTTT. Translation gives CASRGVATRGEKLFF.

The chain has TRBV7-9 and TRBJ1-1, with a weak D call TRBD1 (5 bases). The V end was cut by 5 bases, the J end by 12 bases, with 19 bases between. The CDR3 runs to 13 residues. Germline V lookup: CDR1 SEHNR, CDR2 FQNEAQ (reference sequence). The CDR3 DNA reads as TGTGCCAGCAGCCCCGGGGGGACTCCCGGAACTTTCTTT. This translates into CASSPGGTPGTFF. The entire variable domain, with the rest obtained from reference TRBV7-9 and TRBJ1-1, is as follows: DTGVSQNPRHKITKRGQNVTFRCDPISEHNRLYWYRQTLGQGPEFLTYFQNEAQLEKSRLLSDRFSAERPKGSFSTLEIQRTEQGDSAMYLCASSPGGTPGTFFGQGTRLTVV.

For this clone: The sample has other DNA sequences that encode this CDR3 too. J is TRBJ2-1 and V is TRBV4-1; 9 nucleotides match TRBD2. CDR3 length equals 15 residues. Germline V gene data show CDR1 as MGHRA and CDR2 as YSYEKL. Losses at the gene ends were 4 bases for V and 7 bases for J; bases not matched to a gene: 8. CDR3 in DNA: TGCGCCAGCAGCCCGGGGGGCGGGAGGGGGAATGAGCAGTTCTTC. It encodes CASSPGGGRGNEQFF.

The rearrangement joins TRBV7-2 to TRBJ2-1; TRBD2 matches at 11 bases. The V and J ends lost 3 bases and 3 bases, in that order; junction bases with no gene match: 7. Germline CDR1 reads SGHTA; CDR2 reads FQGNSA. CDR3 length equals 17 residues. The CDR3 reads CASSLKSTSGSYNEQFF. CDR3 nucleotide sequence: TGTGCCAGCAGCTTGAAATCCACTAGCGGGAGCTACAATGAGCAGTTCTTC.

The chain has TRBV6-1 and TRBJ2-7, with 9 bases matching TRBD2. With 4 bases clipped from V and 4 bases from J, the junction kept 11 bases outside the gene matches. The CDR3 loop spans 16 amino acids. Germline-derived CDR1 and CDR2 are MNHNS and SASEGT. Here the CDR3 DNA reads TGTGCCAGCAGTGTAGAGACTAGCGGAGCTAATTACGAGCAGTACTTC. Translated: CASSVETSGANYEQYF.

The J gene is TRBJ2-4, the V gene TRBV6-1, with D tentatively TRBD1 (6 bases). Germline CDR1 MNHNS, CDR2 SASEGT. The CDR3 contains 16 residues. The ends were cut back, 4 bases at V and 2 bases at J, with 15 bases in the middle. For the CDR3, the DNA is TGTGCCAGCAGTGGAGAACAGGGAGCTACCAAAAACATTCAGTACTTC. Its protein is CASSGEQGATKNIQYF.

This chain joins TRBV9 and TRBJ2-2; D unclear. Looked up from germline, CDR1 is SGDLS and CDR2 is YYNGEE. V lost 0 bases and J 6 bases, leaving 15 bases between the germline ends. The CDR3 totals 16 residues. The CDR3 bases are TGTGCCAGCAGCGTAGAGCCAACGGGCGTATCCGGGGAGCTGTTTTTT. This translates into CASSVEPTGVSGELFF.

The chain joins TRBV11-2 to TRBJ2-1; 8 bases agree with TRBD2. From germline, CDR1 is SGHAT and CDR2 FQNNGV. The CDR3 consists of 19 residues. J gave up 3 bases and V 5 bases, and 18 bases lay outside the gene matches. Written as DNA, the CDR3 is TGTGCCAGCAGCAAAGTCTTTTTAAGCGGGAGAGGTTACTACAATGAGCAGTTCTTC. Translating gives CASSKVFLSGRGYYNEQFF. Supplemented by reference TRBV11-2 and TRBJ2-1, the full variable domain reads EAGVAQSPRYKIIEKRQSVAFWCNPISGHATLYWYQQILGQGPKLLIQFQNNGVVDDSQLPKDRFSAERLKGVDSTLKIQPAKLEDSAVYLCASSKVFLSGRGYYNEQFFGPGTRLTVL.

This clone was seen only a few times. Written as DNA, the CDR3 is TGTGCCAGCAGCTTAGTGACTAACCAAGAGACCCAGTACTTC. Its protein is CASSLVTNQETQYF. This chain connects TRBV13 to TRBJ2-5; possible D gene TRBD2, 5 bases. The CDR3 totals 14 residues. V gave up 1 base and J gave up 0 bases, with 6 bases separating them. Germline CDR1 is PRHDT and CDR2 is FYEKMQ (reference sequence).

J is TRBJ2-6 and V is TRBV7-9, with D hard to call. The CDR3 runs to 15 residues. Trimming shortened V by 1 base and J by 0 bases, and 4 bases separated the two germline ends. Germline lookup yields CDR1 SEHNR and CDR2 FQNEAQ (reference sequence). CDR3 nucleotides: TGTGCCAGCAGCTTAGTTGCCTCTGGGGCCAACGTCCTGACTTTC. Translation gives CASSLVASGANVLTF.

CDR3 DNA: TGTGCCAGCAGCTCCCAAATTAGCAATCAGCCCCAGCATTTT. It translates to CASSSQISNQPQHF. The genes are TRBV7-8 and TRBJ1-5, with unresolved D. V was trimmed by 4 bases and J by 0 bases, leaving 7 bases between them. There are 14 residues in the CDR3. CDR1 and CDR2 from the germline V gene are SGHVS and FQNEAQ.

V and J are TRBV6-1 and TRBJ2-5; no clear D gene. This CDR3 comprises 13 residues. The germline V gene has CDR1 MNHNS and CDR2 SASEGT. V lost 8 bases and J lost 1, with 11 bases in between. The CDR3 sequence: CASQPDLQETQYF. As DNA, the CDR3 is TGTGCCAGCCAACCCGACCTCCAAGAGACCCAGTACTTC.

This chain joins TRBV25-1 and TRBJ1-1; D unresolved. The CDR3 runs to 13 residues. The V gene's germline CDR1 is MGHDK and CDR2 SYGVNS. Trimming shortened V by 5 bases and J by 6 bases, and 13 bases separated the two germline ends. This CDR3 is CASSSRAGAEAFF. DNA of the CDR3: TGTGCCAGCAGTTCACGGGCTGGAGCTGAAGCTTTCTTT.

The chain carries TRBV5-1 and TRBJ2-1; TRBD2 might be the D (6 bases). V was pared by 4 bases and J by 0 bases, with 11 bases between. This CDR3 has 15 residues. In germline, CDR1 is SGHRS, CDR2 YFSETQ. The CDR3 here is CASSPGVSSYNEQFF. DNA for the CDR3: TGCGCCAGCAGCCCGGGGGTCAGCTCCTACAATGAGCAGTTCTTC.